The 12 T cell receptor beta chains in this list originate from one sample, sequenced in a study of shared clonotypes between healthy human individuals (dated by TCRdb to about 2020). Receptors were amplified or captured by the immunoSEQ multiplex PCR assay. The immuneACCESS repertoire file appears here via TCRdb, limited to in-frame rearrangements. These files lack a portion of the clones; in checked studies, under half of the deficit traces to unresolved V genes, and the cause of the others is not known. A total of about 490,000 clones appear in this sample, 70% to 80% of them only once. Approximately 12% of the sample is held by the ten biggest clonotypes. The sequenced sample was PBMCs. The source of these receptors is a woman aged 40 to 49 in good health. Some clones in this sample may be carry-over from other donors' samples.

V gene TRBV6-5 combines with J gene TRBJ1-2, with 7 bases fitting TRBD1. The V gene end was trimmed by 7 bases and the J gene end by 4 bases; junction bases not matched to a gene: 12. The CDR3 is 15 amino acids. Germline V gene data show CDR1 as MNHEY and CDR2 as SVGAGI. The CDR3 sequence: CASTLRGGGIYGYTF. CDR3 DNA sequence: TGTGCCAGCACCCTACGCGGAGGGGGCATCTATGGCTACACCTTC.

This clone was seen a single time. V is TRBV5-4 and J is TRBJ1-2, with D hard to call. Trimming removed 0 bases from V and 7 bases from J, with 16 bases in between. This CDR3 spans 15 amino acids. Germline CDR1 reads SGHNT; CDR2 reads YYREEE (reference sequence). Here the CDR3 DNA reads TGTGCCAGCAGCTTGGCCGCTATTTGGGAGGGTGGCTACACCTTC. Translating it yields CASSLAAIWEGGYTF.

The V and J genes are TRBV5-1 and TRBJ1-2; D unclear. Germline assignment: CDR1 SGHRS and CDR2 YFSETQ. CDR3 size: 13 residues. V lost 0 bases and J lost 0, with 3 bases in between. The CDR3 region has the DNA TGCGCCAGCAGCTTGGAGACTAACTATGGCTACACCTTC. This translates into CASSLETNYGYTF.

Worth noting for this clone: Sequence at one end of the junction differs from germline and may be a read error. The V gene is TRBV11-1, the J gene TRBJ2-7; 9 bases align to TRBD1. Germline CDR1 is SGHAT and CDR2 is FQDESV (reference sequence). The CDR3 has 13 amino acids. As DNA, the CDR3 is TGTGCCAGCAGTCCCGGGACAGGGTACGGGCAGTACTTC. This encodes CASSPGTGYGQYF. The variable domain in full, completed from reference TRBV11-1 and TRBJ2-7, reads EAEVAQSPRYKITEKSQAVAFWCDPISGHATLYWYRQILGQGPELLVQFQDESVVDDSQLPKDRFSAERLKGVDSTLKIQPAELGDSAMYLCASSPGTGYGQYFGPGTRLTVT.

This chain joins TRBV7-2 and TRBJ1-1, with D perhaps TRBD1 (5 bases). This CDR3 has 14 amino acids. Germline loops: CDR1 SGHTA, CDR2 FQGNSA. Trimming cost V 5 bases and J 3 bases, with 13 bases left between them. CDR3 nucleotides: TGTGCCAGCAGCCAAGGGGTTGTGGACACTGAAGCTTTCTTT. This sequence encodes CASSQGVVDTEAFF.

The CDR3 reads CASSFSGAGELFF. The CDR3 nucleotides read TGTGCCAGCAGCTTCTCAGGGGCCGGGGAGCTGTTTTTT. This rearrangement joins TRBV7-9 to TRBJ2-2; D might be TRBD1 (6 bases). This CDR3 has 13 amino acids. Trimming took off 3 bases at V and 6 bases at J, with 8 bases between the two ends. Germline CDR1 is SEHNR and CDR2 is FQNEAQ (reference sequence). Supplemented by reference TRBV7-9 and TRBJ2-2, the full variable domain reads DTGVSQNPRHKITKRGQNVTFRCDPISEHNRLYWYRQTLGQGPEFLTYFQNEAQLEKSRLLSDRFSAERPKGSFSTLEIQRTEQGDSAMYLCASSFSGAGELFFGEGSRLTVL.

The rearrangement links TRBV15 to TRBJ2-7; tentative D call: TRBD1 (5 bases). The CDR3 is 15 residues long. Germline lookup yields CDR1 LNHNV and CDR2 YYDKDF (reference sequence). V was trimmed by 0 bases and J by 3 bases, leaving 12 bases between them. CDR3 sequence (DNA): TGTGCCACCAGCAGAGATCGGAACAGGATCTACGAGCAGTACTTC. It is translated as CATSRDRNRIYEQYF.

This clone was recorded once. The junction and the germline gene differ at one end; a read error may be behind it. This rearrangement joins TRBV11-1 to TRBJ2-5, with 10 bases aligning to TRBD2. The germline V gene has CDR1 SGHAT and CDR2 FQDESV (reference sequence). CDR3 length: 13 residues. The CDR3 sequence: CASSLAGAETQYF. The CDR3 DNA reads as TGTGCCAGCAGCCTAGCGGGAGCGGAGACCCAGTACTTC. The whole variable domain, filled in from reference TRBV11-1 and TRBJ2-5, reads EAEVAQSPRYKITEKSQAVAFWCDPISGHATLYWYRQILGQGPELLVQFQDESVVDDSQLPKDRFSAERLKGVDSTLKIQPAELGDSAMYLCASSLAGAETQYFGPGTRLLVL.

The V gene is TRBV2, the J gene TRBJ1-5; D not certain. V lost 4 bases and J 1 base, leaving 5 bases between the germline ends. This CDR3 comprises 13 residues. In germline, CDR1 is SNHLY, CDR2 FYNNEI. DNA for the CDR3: TGTGCCAGCAGTGTCGAGAGCAATCAGCCCCAGCATTTT. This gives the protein CASSVESNQPQHF.

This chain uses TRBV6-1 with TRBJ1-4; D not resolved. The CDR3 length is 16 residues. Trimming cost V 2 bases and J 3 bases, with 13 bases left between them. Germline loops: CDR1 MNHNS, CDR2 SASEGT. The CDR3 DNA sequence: TGTGCCAGCAGTGAAACGTACCGGGCTTCTAATGAAAAACTGTTTTTT. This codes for CASSETYRASNEKLFF.

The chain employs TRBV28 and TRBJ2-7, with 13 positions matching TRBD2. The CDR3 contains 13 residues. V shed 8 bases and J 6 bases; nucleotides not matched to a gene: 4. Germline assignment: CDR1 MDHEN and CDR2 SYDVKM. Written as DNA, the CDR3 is TGTGCCAGCCGGACTAGCGGGAGTTCCGAGCAGTACTTC. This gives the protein CASRTSGSSEQYF.

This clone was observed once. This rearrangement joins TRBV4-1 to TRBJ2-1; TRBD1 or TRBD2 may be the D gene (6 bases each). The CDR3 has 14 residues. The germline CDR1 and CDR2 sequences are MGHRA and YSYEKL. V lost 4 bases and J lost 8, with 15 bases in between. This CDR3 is CASSPAGRGDEQFF. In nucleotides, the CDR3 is TGCGCCAGCAGCCCAGCGGGCAGGGGCGATGAGCAGTTCTTC.